Sequencing of this T cell receptor beta chain was carried out in a study of cytomegalovirus exposure and HLA in healthy donors. CDR3 length: 13 residues. Germline CDR1 is MNHEY and CDR2 is SMNVEV (reference sequence). V dropped 6 bases and J dropped 4 bases, with 12 bases sitting between them. PCR used 60 Vbeta primers and 13 Jbeta primers. TCRdb's table, derived via immunoSEQ multiplex PCR, lists solely in-frame clones and lacks some. There are 110,000 to 150,000 clones in the sample; about 72% occur only once, and 2% to 2.5% lies in the top ten. The specimen sequenced was PBMCs. The J gene is TRBJ1-1, the V gene TRBV27, with a tentative D call TRBD1 (5 bases). The TCR was taken from a man in his forties or fifties in good health and CMV-seronegative. This chain's CDR3 is CASRKGRGTEAFF. In nucleotides, the CDR3 is TGTGCCAGCAGAAAAGGGAGGGGCACTGAAGCTTTCTTT.